The source of this T cell receptor (beta chain) is a study of blood T cell repertoires in COVID-19. Whole-study context: Researchers got acute and convalescent COVID-19 samples from the United States, Italy and Spain. Sample material is recorded as cDNA or gDNA derived from T cells, B-cell-depleted T cells, or PBMCs.

In the authors' workflow: Reference gene primer amplification gave nucleated cell count estimates. Clones were read by immunoSEQ multiplex PCR, and TCRdb kept only the in-frame ones, dropping some. Clone size and the V and J calls come from that table; the DNA yielded D and trimming. In the table there are about half a million clones, 89% of which are singletons. During active infection, Seattle patients enrolled and were then monitored through disease. The sample holds one count of this clone. Trimming at V came to 1 base and at J to 4 bases, leaving 4 bases not matched to a gene. The V gene's germline CDR1 is LNHDA and CDR2 SQIVND (reference sequence). The CDR3 totals 15 residues.

The chain recombines TRBV19 with TRBJ2-7, with 10 bases fitting TRBD1. The source is a man younger than 30 with COVID-19, enrolled during active disease. Sequenced sample: peripheral blood. This CDR3 reads CASSIGQGAFYEQYF. Written as DNA, the CDR3 is TGTGCCAGTAGTATAGGACAGGGGGCTTTTTACGAGCAGTACTTC.